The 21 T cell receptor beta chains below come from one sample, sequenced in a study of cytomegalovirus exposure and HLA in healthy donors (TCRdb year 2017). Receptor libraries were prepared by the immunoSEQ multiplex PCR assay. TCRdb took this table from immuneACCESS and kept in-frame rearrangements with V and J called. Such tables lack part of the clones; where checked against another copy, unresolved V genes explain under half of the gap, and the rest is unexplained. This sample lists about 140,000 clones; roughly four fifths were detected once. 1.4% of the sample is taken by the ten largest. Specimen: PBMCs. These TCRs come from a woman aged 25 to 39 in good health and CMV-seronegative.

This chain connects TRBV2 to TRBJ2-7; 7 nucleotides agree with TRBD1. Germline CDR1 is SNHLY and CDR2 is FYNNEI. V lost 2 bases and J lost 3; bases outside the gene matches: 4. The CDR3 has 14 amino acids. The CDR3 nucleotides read TGTGCCAGCAGTGAACAGGGGGAGTTCTACGAGCAGTACTTC. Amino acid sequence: CASSEQGEFYEQYF. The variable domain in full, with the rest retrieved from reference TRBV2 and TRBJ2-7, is EPEVTQTPSHQVTQMGQEVILRCVPISNHLYFYWYRQILGQKVEFLVSFYNNEISEKSEIFDDQFSVERPDGSNFTLKIRSTKLEDSAMYFCASSEQGEFYEQYFGPGTRLTVT.

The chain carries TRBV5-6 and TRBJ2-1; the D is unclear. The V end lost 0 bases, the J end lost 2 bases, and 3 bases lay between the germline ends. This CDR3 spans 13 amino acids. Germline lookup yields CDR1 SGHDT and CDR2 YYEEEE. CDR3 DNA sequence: TGTGCCAGCAGCTTGGGCGCCTACAATGAGCAGTTCTTC. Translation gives CASSLGAYNEQFF.

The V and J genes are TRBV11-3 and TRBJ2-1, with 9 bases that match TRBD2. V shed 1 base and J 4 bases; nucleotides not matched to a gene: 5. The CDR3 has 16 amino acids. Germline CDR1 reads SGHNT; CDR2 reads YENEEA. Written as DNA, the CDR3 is TGTGCCAGCAGCTTAGGGGCCAGCGGGGGGTACAATGAGCAGTTCTTC. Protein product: CASSLGASGGYNEQFF. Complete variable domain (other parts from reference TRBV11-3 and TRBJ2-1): EAGVVQSPRYKIIEKKQPVAFWCNPISGHNTLYWYLQNLGQGPELLIRYENEEAVDDSQLPKDRFSAERLKGVDSTLKIQPAELGDSAVYLCASSLGASGGYNEQFFGPGTRLTVL.

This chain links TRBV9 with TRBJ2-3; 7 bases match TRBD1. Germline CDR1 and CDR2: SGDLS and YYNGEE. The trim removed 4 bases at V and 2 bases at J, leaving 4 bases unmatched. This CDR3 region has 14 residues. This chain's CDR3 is CASSYGTVTDTQYF. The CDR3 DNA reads TGTGCCAGCAGCTACGGGACAGTCACAGATACGCAGTATTTT.

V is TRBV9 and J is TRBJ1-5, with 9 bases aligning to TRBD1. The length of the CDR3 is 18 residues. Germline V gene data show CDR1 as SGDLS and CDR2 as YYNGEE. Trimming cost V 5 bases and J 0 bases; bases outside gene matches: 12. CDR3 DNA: TGTGCCAGCAGAGGGGACAGGGCATCCCTTTATAGCAATCAGCCCCAGCATTTT. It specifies CASRGDRASLYSNQPQHF.

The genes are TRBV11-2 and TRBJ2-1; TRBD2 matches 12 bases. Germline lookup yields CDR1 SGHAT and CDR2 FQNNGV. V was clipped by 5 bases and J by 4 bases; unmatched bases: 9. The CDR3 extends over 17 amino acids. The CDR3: CASSTRTSGVHYNEQFF. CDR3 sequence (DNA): TGTGCCAGCAGCACTCGGACTAGCGGGGTACATTACAATGAGCAGTTCTTC. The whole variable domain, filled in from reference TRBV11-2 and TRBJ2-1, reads EAGVAQSPRYKIIEKRQSVAFWCNPISGHATLYWYQQILGQGPKLLIQFQNNGVVDDSQLPKDRFSAERLKGVDSTLKIQPAKLEDSAVYLCASSTRTSGVHYNEQFFGPGTRLTVL.

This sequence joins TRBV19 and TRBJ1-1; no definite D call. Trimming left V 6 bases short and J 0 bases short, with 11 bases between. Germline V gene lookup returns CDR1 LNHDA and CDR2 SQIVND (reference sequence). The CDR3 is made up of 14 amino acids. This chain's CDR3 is CASSRKSMNTEAFF. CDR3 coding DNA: TGTGCCAGTAGCCGAAAGAGTATGAACACTGAAGCTTTCTTT.

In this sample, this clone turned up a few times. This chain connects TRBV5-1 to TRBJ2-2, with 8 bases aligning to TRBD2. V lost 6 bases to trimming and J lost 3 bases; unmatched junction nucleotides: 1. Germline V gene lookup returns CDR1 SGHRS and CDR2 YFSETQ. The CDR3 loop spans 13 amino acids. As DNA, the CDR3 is TGCGCCAGCAACGGGGGGGACACCGGGGAGCTGTTTTTT. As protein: CASNGGDTGELFF. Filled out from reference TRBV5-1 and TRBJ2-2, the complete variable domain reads KAGVTQTPRYLIKTRGQQVTLSCSPISGHRSVSWYQQTPGQGLQFLFEYFSETQRNKGNFPGRFSGRQFSNSRSEMNVSTLELGDSALYLCASNGGDTGELFFGEGSRLTVL.

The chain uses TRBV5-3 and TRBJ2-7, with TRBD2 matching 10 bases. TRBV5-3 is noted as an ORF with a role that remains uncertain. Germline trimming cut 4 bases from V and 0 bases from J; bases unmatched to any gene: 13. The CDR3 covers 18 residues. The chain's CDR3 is CARSPRASGGRSSYEQYF. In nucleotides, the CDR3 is TGTGCCAGAAGCCCCCGGGCTAGCGGGGGCCGGAGCTCCTACGAGCAGTACTTC.

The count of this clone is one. The CDR3 coding sequence is TGTGCCAGCAGTTTCTCACGGACAGGGATGTTCCACGAGCAGTACTTC. Its protein is CASSFSRTGMFHEQYF. This chain connects TRBV6-5 to TRBJ2-7, with TRBD1 matching 8 bases. Germline values: CDR1 MNHEY, CDR2 SVGAGI. This CDR3 is built from 16 residues. The J segment lost 5 bases and the V segment lost 4 bases, leaving 13 bases of the junction unmatched.

CDR3 protein: CASSLGSWSSYNSPLHF. The CDR3, as DNA: TGCGCCAGCAGCTTGGGATCCTGGAGCTCCTATAATTCACCCCTCCACTTT. The chain recombines TRBV5-1 with TRBJ1-6, with no clear D. V was pared by 0 bases and J by 0 bases, with 10 bases between. This CDR3 comprises 17 residues. CDR1 is SGHRS, CDR2 YFSETQ, per germline.

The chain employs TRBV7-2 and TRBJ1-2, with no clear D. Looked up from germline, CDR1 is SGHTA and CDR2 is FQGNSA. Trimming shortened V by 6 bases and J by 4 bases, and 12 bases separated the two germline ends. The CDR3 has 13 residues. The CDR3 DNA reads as TGTGCCAGCAGTCAGACGGGAATCTATGGCTACACCTTC. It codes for CASSQTGIYGYTF.

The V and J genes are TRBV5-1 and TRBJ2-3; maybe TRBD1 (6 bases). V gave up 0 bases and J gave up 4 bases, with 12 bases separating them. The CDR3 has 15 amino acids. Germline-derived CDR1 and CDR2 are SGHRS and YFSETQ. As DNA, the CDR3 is TGCGCCAGCAGCTTGGCTAGGGGGTCTGCAGATACGCAGTATTTT. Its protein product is CASSLARGSADTQYF.

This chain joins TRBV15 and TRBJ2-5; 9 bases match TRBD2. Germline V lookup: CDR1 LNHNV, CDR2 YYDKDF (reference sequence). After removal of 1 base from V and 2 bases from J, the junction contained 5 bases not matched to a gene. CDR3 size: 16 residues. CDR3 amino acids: CATSRAIAGAQETQYF. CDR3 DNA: TGTGCCACCAGCAGAGCCATAGCGGGGGCTCAAGAGACCCAGTACTTC. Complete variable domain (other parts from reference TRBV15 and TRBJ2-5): DAMVIQNPRYQVTQFGKPVTLSCSQTLNHNVMYWYQQKSSQAPKLLFHYYDKDFNNEADTPDNFQSRRPNTSFCFLDIRSPGLGDTAMYLCATSRAIAGAQETQYFGPGTRLLVL.

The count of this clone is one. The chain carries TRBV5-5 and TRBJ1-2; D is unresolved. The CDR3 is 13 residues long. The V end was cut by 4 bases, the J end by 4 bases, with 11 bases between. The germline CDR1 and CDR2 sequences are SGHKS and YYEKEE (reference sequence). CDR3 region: CASSPGFLYGYTF. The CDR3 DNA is TGTGCCAGCAGCCCGGGATTTCTCTATGGCTACACCTTC. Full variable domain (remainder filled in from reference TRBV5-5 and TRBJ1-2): DAGVTQSPTHLIKTRGQQVTLRCSPISGHKSVSWYQQVLGQGPQFIFQYYEKEERGRGNFPDRFSARQFPNYSSELNVNALLLGDSALYLCASSPGFLYGYTFGSGTRLTVV.

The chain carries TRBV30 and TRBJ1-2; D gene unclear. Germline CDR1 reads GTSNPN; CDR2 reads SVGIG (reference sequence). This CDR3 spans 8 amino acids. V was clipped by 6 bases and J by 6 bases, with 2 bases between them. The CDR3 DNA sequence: TGTGCCTGCGATGGCTACACCTTC. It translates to CACDGYTF.

CDR3 residues: CASSRQNNSPLHF. The CDR3 coding sequence is TGTGCCAGCAGTAGACAGAATAATTCACCCCTCCACTTT. V gene TRBV6-4 combines with J gene TRBJ1-6; maybe TRBD1 (5 bases). Looked up from germline, CDR1 is MRHNA and CDR2 is SNTAGT. The CDR3 sequence is 13 residues long. Deletions cut 5 bases from V and 5 bases from J, with 7 bases between.

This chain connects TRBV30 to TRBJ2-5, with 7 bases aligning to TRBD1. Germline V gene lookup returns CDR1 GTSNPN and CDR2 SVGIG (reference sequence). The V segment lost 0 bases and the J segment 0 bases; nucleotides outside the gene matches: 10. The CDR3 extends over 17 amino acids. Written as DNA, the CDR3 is TGTGCCTGGAGTGTAATTCGGGCAGGGGGATACCAAGAGACCCAGTACTTC. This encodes CAWSVIRAGGYQETQYF.

CDR3 DNA sequence: TGTGCCGGCAACGGCAGGTCTGGAAACACCATATATTTT. The encoded protein is CAGNGRSGNTIYF. The gene calls are TRBV6-4 and TRBJ1-3; D not resolved. Germline V gene lookup returns CDR1 MRHNA and CDR2 SNTAGT. This CDR3 spans 13 amino acids. Trimming removed 11 bases from V and 1 base from J, with 12 bases in between.

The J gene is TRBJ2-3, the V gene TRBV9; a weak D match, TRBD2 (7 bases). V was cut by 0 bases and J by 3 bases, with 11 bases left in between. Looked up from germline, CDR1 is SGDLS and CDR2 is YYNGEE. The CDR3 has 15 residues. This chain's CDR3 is CASSVGAGATDTQYF. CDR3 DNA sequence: TGTGCCAGCAGCGTAGGGGCGGGGGCAACAGATACGCAGTATTTT.

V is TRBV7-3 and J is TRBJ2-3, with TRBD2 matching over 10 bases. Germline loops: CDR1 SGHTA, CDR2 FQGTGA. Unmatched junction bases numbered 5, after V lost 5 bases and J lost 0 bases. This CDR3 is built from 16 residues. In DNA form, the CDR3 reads TGTGCCAGCAGCATCGGACTAGCGGCAAGCACAGATACGCAGTATTTT. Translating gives CASSIGLAASTDTQYF.